A selection of T cell receptor beta chains follows, all from one sample in a study of blood T cell repertoires in COVID-19. Assay: immunoSEQ multiplex PCR; the TCRdb copy retains only in-frame clones and omits some. The table lists some 310,000 clones, around 89% of them singletons. The sequenced material came from peripheral blood. Receptors were obtained from a woman in her thirties or forties with COVID-19, enrolled during active disease. CDR3s include the opening cysteine and the closing phenylalanine or tryptophan. A D gene is named only where the DNA matches it firmly. Size tells how often a clone was seen (once, few, many) or the class of an expanded clone, and some rows leave it out.

D gene,clone size,J gene,V gene,CDR3 protein,CDR3 DNA
NA,NA,TRBJ1-1,TRBV3-1/TRBV3-2,CASSQKHRDTEAFF,TGTGCCAGCAGCCAGAAGCACCGGGACACTGAAGCTTTCTTT
TRBD1,NA,TRBJ1-6,TRBV7-2,CASSPGQGVEPLHF,TGTGCCAGCAGCCCGGGACAGGGTGTGGAACCCCTCCACTTT
TRBD1,NA,TRBJ2-2,TRBV4-1,CASSPHRGRNTGELFF,TGCGCCAGCAGCCCGCACAGGGGGCGGAACACCGGGGAGCTGTTTTTT
NA,once,TRBJ2-7,TRBV27,CASSLFQGPYEQYF,TGTGCCAGCAGTTTATTCCAGGGTCCCTACGAGCAGTACTTC
NA,NA,TRBJ1-5,TRBV3-1/TRBV3-2,CASSLAGDRSNQPQHF,TGTGCCAGCAGCCTTGCTGGAGATCGCAGCAATCAGCCCCAGCATTTT
NA,NA,TRBJ2-5,TRBV28,CASSPEAGQYPPDRETQYF,TGTGCCAGCAGTCCTGAAGCAGGGCAGTACCCACCCGATCGAGAGACCCAGTACTTC
NA,NA,TRBJ1-2,TRBV4-1,CATRLAPGSDYGYTF,TGCGCCACCAGACTGGCCCCCGGGAGCGACTATGGCTACACCTTC
NA,NA,TRBJ1-5,TRBV2,CASSDQWAPNQPQHF,TGTGCCAGCAGCGACCAGTGGGCCCCCAATCAGCCCCAGCATTTT
NA,NA,TRBJ1-1,TRBV5-1,CASSREGGLTPTEAFF,TGCGCCAGCAGCCGGGAGGGGGGACTTACACCCACTGAAGCTTTCTTT
NA,NA,TRBJ1-1,TRBV29-1,CSALQKGNAEAFF,TGCAGCGCATTACAGAAGGGGAATGCTGAAGCTTTCTTT
TRBD2,NA,TRBJ2-3,TRBV7-2,CASSFLLMAGVPDTQYF,TGTGCCAGCAGCTTCCTCCTCATGGCGGGAGTCCCAGATACGCAGTATTTT
NA,NA,TRBJ2-7,TRBV7-9,CASSPGTRYEQYF,TGTGCCAGCAGCCCTGGTACCCGGTACGAGCAGTACTTC
TRBD1,NA,TRBJ1-4,TRBV7-9,CASSFQTGAEEKLFF,TGTGCCAGCAGCTTCCAGACAGGGGCGGAAGAAAAACTGTTTTTT
NA,NA,TRBJ1-5,TRBV4-3,CASSQDIGTRQRGNQPQHF,TGCGCCAGCAGCCAAGATATTGGTACTCGTCAACGGGGCAATCAGCCCCAGCATTTT
TRBD2,NA,TRBJ2-1,TRBV4-1,CASSQLRLAGGEQFF,TGCGCCAGCAGCCAACTTAGACTAGCGGGGGGTGAGCAGTTCTTC
TRBD2,many,TRBJ2-1,TRBV27,CASSSRDYLSEQFF,TGTGCCAGCAGTAGCCGGGACTACCTAAGTGAGCAGTTCTTC
TRBD1,NA,TRBJ2-1,TRBV27,CASSYVGTGLNEQFF,TGTGCCAGCAGCTACGTGGGGACAGGTCTCAATGAGCAGTTCTTC
NA,once,TRBJ2-7,TRBV9,CASSETVYEQYF,TGTGCCAGCAGCGAGACAGTCTACGAGCAGTACTTC
TRBD2,NA,TRBJ2-5,TRBV5-4,CASSARGGRETQYF,TGTGCCAGCAGCGCACGGGGGGGCAGAGAGACCCAGTACTTC
TRBD2,NA,TRBJ2-3,TRBV19,CASNNGPGLLTDTQYF,TGTGCCAGTAATAACGGTCCGGGACTACTCACAGATACGCAGTATTTT
NA,NA,TRBJ1-2,TRBV28,CASSFNNRVGYTF,TGTGCCAGCAGTTTCAATAACAGGGTCGGCTACACCTTC
TRBD2,NA,TRBJ2-7,TRBV25-1,CASSGGTSGRAMRYF,TGTGCCAGCAGTGGGGGGACTAGCGGGAGGGCCATGCGGTACTTC
NA,NA,TRBJ1-3,TRBV4-3,CASSQIGGHGGNTIYF,TGCGCCAGCAGCCAGATCGGGGGGCACGGAGGAAACACCATATATTTT
TRBD1,NA,TRBJ1-1,TRBV28,CASDRDRGNTEAFF,TGTGCCAGCGATAGGGACAGGGGGAACACTGAAGCTTTCTTT
NA,NA,TRBJ1-6,TRBV7-2,CASTLGSQGSGSPLHF,TGTGCCAGCACCTTGGGTTCCCAGGGATCGGGCTCACCCCTCCACTTT
NA,NA,TRBJ2-7,TRBV4-1,CASSPGGGQNEQYF,TGCGCCAGCAGCCCAGGTGGAGGGCAGAACGAGCAGTACTTC
NA,NA,TRBJ2-3,TRBV7-9,CASSPSKRLDTQYF,TGTGCCAGCAGCCCAAGCAAGCGATTGGATACGCAGTATTTT
TRBD2,NA,TRBJ2-2,TRBV27,CASSPLVVAGGLSTGELFF,TGTGCCAGCAGCCCTCTCGTGGTAGCGGGGGGGCTGAGCACCGGGGAGCTGTTTTTT
NA,NA,TRBJ2-6,TRBV6-2/TRBV6-3,CASSLGVPGANVLTF,TGTGCCAGCAGTCTAGGGGTTCCTGGGGCCAACGTCCTGACTTTC
TRBD1,once,TRBJ1-2,TRBV7-2,CASSLMVGTGYGYTF,TGTGCCAGCAGCTTAATGGTTGGGACAGGCTATGGCTACACCTTC
NA,NA,TRBJ1-3,TRBV4-3,CASSQAPGNSGNTIYF,TGCGCCAGCAGCCAAGCCCCCGGGAACTCTGGAAACACCATATATTTT
TRBD1,NA,TRBJ2-2,TRBV11-3,CASSEPGGETGELFF,TGTGCCAGCAGCGAACCAGGGGGCGAAACCGGGGAGCTGTTTTTT
TRBD1,NA,TRBJ1-1,TRBV5-1,CASSLVGGGTEAFF,TGCGCCAGCAGCTTGGTAGGGGGCGGGACTGAAGCTTTCTTT